This T cell receptor beta chain was sequenced during a study of beta chain features in type 1 diabetes. Study-wide results and caveats: Sampled from patients, naive, central memory and Treg TCRB repertoires appeared more similar than those sampled from healthy donors. Shorter TCRB CDR3s, moderately but significantly so, were found in Type 1 diabetes patients in all four CD4+ subsets.

The CDR3 is made up of 15 amino acids. V dropped 0 bases and J dropped 13 bases, with 20 bases sitting between them. CDR1 and CDR2 (germline): SGHDT, YYEEEE. The collection from each donor was one heparinised blood draw averaging about 116 mL. On this clone: Its antigen is undetermined.

Expressed TCRB transcripts were sequenced after all isolated RNA was converted to cDNA. An average near 3.57 million reads came from naive, central memory and regulatory T cell samples. The protocol was immunoSEQ multiplex PCR, while the TCRdb copy is restricted to in-frame clones and leaves out a portion. Of about 710,000 clones listed, over 12% were seen once; the top ten hold approximately 0.043%. The gene calls are TRBV5-6 and TRBJ2-4, with D possibly TRBD2 on 6 matching bases. The source is a man between 18 and 35 years old with type 1 diabetes. The sequenced material came from naive CD4+ T cells from blood. The CDR3 here is CASSLVREIHSVQYF. The CDR3 DNA is TGTGCCAGCAGCTTGGTTCGGGAGATACATTCGGTCCAGTACTTC.